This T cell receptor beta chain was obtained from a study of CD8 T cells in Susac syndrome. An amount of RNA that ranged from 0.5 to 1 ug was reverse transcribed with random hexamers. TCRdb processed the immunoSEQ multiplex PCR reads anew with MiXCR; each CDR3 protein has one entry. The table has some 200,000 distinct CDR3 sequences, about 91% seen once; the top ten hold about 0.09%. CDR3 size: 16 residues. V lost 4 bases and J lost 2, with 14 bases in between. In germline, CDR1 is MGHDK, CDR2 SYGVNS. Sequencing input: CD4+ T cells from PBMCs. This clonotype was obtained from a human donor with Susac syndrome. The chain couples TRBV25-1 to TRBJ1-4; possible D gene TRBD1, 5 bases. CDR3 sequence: CASSGPGLPTNEKLFF. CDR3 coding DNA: TGTGCCAGCAGTGGCCCGGGACTACCGACTAATGAAAAACTGTTTTTT.